Listed here are 9 T cell receptor beta chains from one sample, sequenced in a study of post-analysis software for immune sequencing data. Broader study findings: The study found TRBV5-6, TRBV5-1 and TRBV20-1 among about five TRBV segments more frequent in patients than controls.

Prepared libraries of TCR beta cDNA carried unique molecular identifiers. TCRdb reanalysed the PCR reads using MiXCR and keeps one entry per CDR3 protein. The sample comprises about 540,000 distinct CDR3 sequences, 34% of which are singletons, and less than 6% rests with the top ten. These receptors have no known antigen. Sequencing used blood. The receptors derive from a girl aged 2 to 17 with multiple sclerosis.

The CDR3 DNA follows: TGCAGCGTTGAACCCTCCGGAGAGATTCAGTACTTC. Translating gives CSVEPSGEIQYF. The J gene is TRBJ2-4, the V gene TRBV29-1; no reliable D call. Trimming left V 2 bases short and J 10 bases short, with 12 bases between. Germline lookup yields CDR1 SQVTM and CDR2 ANQGSEA. The CDR3 is made up of 12 amino acids. Looking up the rest from reference TRBV29-1 and TRBJ2-4 gives the full variable domain: SAVISQKPSRDICQRGTSLTIQCQVDSQVTMMFWYRQQPGQSLTLIATANQGSEATYESGFVIDKFPISRPNLTFSTLTVSNMSPEDSSIYLCSVEPSGEIQYFGAGTRLSVL.

This clonotype has a handful of counts. The chain has TRBV7-2 and TRBJ1-2; D is perhaps TRBD1 (5 bases). The germline V gene encodes CDR1 SGHTA and CDR2 FQGNSA. V was trimmed by 2 bases and J by 5 bases, leaving 12 bases between them. This CDR3 region has 14 residues. The CDR3 is CASSLSRGMYGYTF. DNA of the CDR3: TGTGCCAGCAGCTTAAGTAGGGGAATGTATGGCTACACCTTC.

The rearrangement links TRBV12-3 or TRBV12-4 to TRBJ1-1; TRBD1 aligns across 9 bases. With 5 bases clipped from V and 4 bases from J, the junction kept 14 bases outside the gene matches. This CDR3 comprises 17 residues. CDR3 region: CASSMHTGGFVFTEAFF. The CDR3 coding sequence is TGTGCCAGCAGTATGCACACAGGGGGCTTTGTATTCACTGAAGCTTTCTTT.

This clonotype came up a few times. V and J are TRBV3-1 and TRBJ2-1, with 7 bases that match TRBD2. Germline trimming cut 2 bases from V and 6 bases from J; bases unmatched to any gene: 10. The length of the CDR3 is 16 residues. Germline values: CDR1 LGHDT, CDR2 YNNKEL (reference sequence). In DNA form, the CDR3 reads TGTGCCAGCAGCCAAAGAGCGGGGCTCGAGCTCAATGAGCAGTTCTTC. The encoded protein is CASSQRAGLELNEQFF.

In this sample, this clonotype turned up a few times. The chain employs TRBV6-5 and TRBJ2-3; possibly TRBD1 for D (5 bases). The V gene's germline CDR1 is MNHEY and CDR2 SVGAGI. The V end lost 4 bases, the J end lost 9 bases, and 14 bases lay between the germline ends. This CDR3 is built from 13 residues. CDR3 sequence reads: CASSSRAGVTQYF. For the CDR3, the DNA is TGTGCCAGCAGTTCCAGGGCAGGTGTAACGCAGTATTTT.

The chain has TRBV20-1 and TRBJ2-1, with 14 bases lining up with TRBD2. CDR3 length: 16 residues. V trimming: 0 bases; J trimming: 4 bases; junction bases outside the gene matches: 2. The germline V gene has CDR1 DFQATT and CDR2 SNEGSKA (reference sequence). The CDR3 sequence is CSAREGTSGGYNEQFF. CDR3 DNA sequence: TGCAGTGCTAGAGAAGGGACTAGCGGGGGTTACAATGAGCAGTTCTTC.

The table lists this clonotype with a few counts. This chain links TRBV6-5 with TRBJ1-5; D ambiguous. The germline CDR1 and CDR2 sequences are MNHEY and SVGAGI. There are 14 residues in the CDR3. V lost 4 bases and J lost 2, with 9 bases in between. CDR3 in DNA: TGTGCCAGCAGTTTGGACGGCCGCAATCAGCCCCAGCATTTT. Protein product: CASSLDGRNQPQHF.

The V call is TRBV3-1, the J call TRBJ2-5, with a weak D call TRBD1 (6 bases). The end of the DNA aligns better with TRBJ2-7, so the J call may be wrong. CDR3 length: 14 residues. Germline CDR1 LGHDT, CDR2 YNNKEL (reference sequence). In DNA form, the CDR3 reads TGTGCCAGCAGCCAGGGACATCTATTCTACGAGCAGTACTTC. It is translated as CASSQGHLFYEQYF.

The V and J genes are TRBV20-1 and TRBJ1-2, with a tentative D call TRBD1 (5 bases). Trimming removed 4 bases from V and 7 bases from J, with 19 bases in between. Germline V gene data show CDR1 as DFQATT and CDR2 as SNEGSKA (reference sequence). This CDR3 comprises 14 residues. The CDR3 DNA reads as TGCAGTGCTACGGAACAGCACGGGGCGGGTGGCTACACCTTC. It codes for CSATEQHGAGGYTF.